Below are 9 T cell receptor beta chains sequenced from a single sample in a study of cytomegalovirus exposure and HLA in healthy donors (dated by TCRdb to about 2017). The library was made by the immunoSEQ multiplex PCR assay. A mixture of 60 forward primers for TCR Vbeta segments and 13 reverse primers for TCR Jbeta segments was used in the multiplex PCR. Held by TCRdb, this immuneACCESS table contains in-frame sequences only and omits some clones. Under half of the omission traces to an unresolved V gene where checked; the cause of the rest is unknown. Across this sample there are around 54,000 clones, with less than 85% seen only once. Clones ranked in the top ten supply just over 3% of the sample. The sequencing input was PBMCs. These receptors were obtained from a woman aged 18 to 35 in good health and CMV-seronegative.

This rearrangement joins TRBV6-5 to TRBJ1-2, with D perhaps TRBD1 (5 bases). Trimming removed 2 bases from V and 8 bases from J, with 15 bases in between. CDR1 and CDR2 from the germline V gene are MNHEY and SVGAGI. CDR3 length: 14 residues. This chain's CDR3 is CASSYRRQGIGYTF. The CDR3 DNA sequence: TGTGCCAGCAGTTACAGGCGGCAGGGCATAGGCTACACCTTC.

The chain employs TRBV5-8 and TRBJ1-2; the D is unclear. The V gene lost 6 bases and the J gene lost 7 bases, with 13 bases spanning the gap. Germline values: CDR1 SGHTS, CDR2 YDEGEE. The CDR3 has 12 amino acids. The CDR3 bases are TGTGCCAGCACCTCCGACCGCGGTGGCTACACCTTC. This sequence encodes CASTSDRGGYTF.

This rearrangement joins TRBV30 to TRBJ1-1; weak D call: TRBD1 (5 bases). CDR1 is GTSNPN and CDR2 is SVGIG in the germline V gene (reference sequence). This CDR3 is built from 15 residues. V gave up 4 bases and J gave up 1 base, with 16 bases separating them. Here the CDR3 DNA reads TGTGCCTGGAAGGAAGGGGCGGGGACGAACACTGAAGCTTTCTTT. Amino acid sequence: CAWKEGAGTNTEAFF. The variable domain in full, completed from reference TRBV30 and TRBJ1-1, reads SQTIHQWPATLVQPVGSPLSLECTVEGTSNPNLYWYRQAAGRGLQLLFYSVGIGQISSEVPQNLSASRPQDRQFILSSKKLLLSDSGFYLCAWKEGAGTNTEAFFGQGTRLTVV.

This clone was found a few times. Other DNA sequences in the same sample also yield this CDR3. The genes are TRBV2 and TRBJ1-2; the match to TRBD1 covers 10 bases. Germline V lookup: CDR1 SNHLY, CDR2 FYNNEI. J gave up 3 bases and V 6 bases, and 13 bases lay outside the gene matches. The CDR3 contains 17 residues. CDR3 region: CASSARLTGTGDYGYTF. The CDR3 coding sequence is TGTGCCAGCAGCGCTCGGTTAACCGGGACAGGGGACTATGGCTACACCTTC.

V is TRBV28 and J is TRBJ1-4, with a weak D call TRBD1 (5 bases). Germline V gives CDR1 MDHEN, CDR2 SYDVKM. Deletions cut 6 bases from V and 0 bases from J, with 8 bases between. This CDR3 region has 14 residues. For the CDR3, the DNA is TGTGCCAGCAGCCTCAGGGCAACTAATGAAAAACTGTTTTTT. As protein: CASSLRATNEKLFF. Together with reference TRBV28 and TRBJ1-4, the CDR3 gives the full variable domain: DVKVTQSSRYLVKRTGEKVFLECVQDMDHENMFWYRQDPGLGLRLIYFSYDVKMKEKGDIPEGYSVSREKKERFSLILESASTNQTSMYLCASSLRATNEKLFFGSGTQLSVL.

As DNA, the CDR3 is TGTGCCAGCAGCCCCCGGACAGCGTTGAACACTGAAGCTTTCTTT. Translating it yields CASSPRTALNTEAFF. V is TRBV9 and J is TRBJ1-1; D perhaps matches TRBD1 (6 bases). V lost 4 bases and J lost 0, with 13 bases in between. This CDR3 comprises 15 residues. The V gene's germline CDR1 is SGDLS and CDR2 YYNGEE.

The chain joins TRBV28 to TRBJ1-3, with 8 nucleotides matching TRBD1. Per the germline V gene, CDR1 is MDHEN and CDR2 is SYDVKM. CDR3 length: 14 residues. J was trimmed by 3 bases and V by 8 bases; bases with no gene match: 6. The CDR3: CASDTGGDGNTIYF. The CDR3 coding sequence is TGTGCCAGCGATACAGGGGGAGATGGAAACACCATATATTTT.

This clone was found once. The chain is built from TRBV28 and TRBJ1-1; 8 bases line up with TRBD1. V trimming: 4 bases; J trimming: 4 bases; junction bases outside the gene matches: 2. The CDR3 length is 13 residues. Germline loops: CDR1 MDHEN, CDR2 SYDVKM. In nucleotides, the CDR3 is TGTGCCAGCAGTTCGGACAGGGTCACTGAAGCTTTCTTT. It is translated as CASSSDRVTEAFF.

A note on this clone: One junction end does not reproduce the germline sequence, and a read error may be involved. The chain employs TRBV28 and TRBJ1-1, with 8 bases aligning to TRBD1. The CDR3 contains 15 residues. Germline CDR1 MDHEN, CDR2 SYDVKM. The CDR3 loop reads CASILVGQVFTEAFF. In DNA, the CDR3 is TGTGCCAGCATTTTAGTGGGACAGGTGTTCACTGAAGCTTTCTTT.